The 8 T cell receptor beta chains reported below all come from one sample, sequenced in a study of beta chain features in type 1 diabetes. Study-wide results and limits: All four CD4+ subsets from Type 1 diabetes patients carried moderately but significantly shorter TCRB CDR3s.

Expressed TCRB transcripts got sequenced, as all isolated RNA was reverse transcribed. The table came from immunoSEQ multiplex PCR; TCRdb's copy has only in-frame clones and leaves some out. The sample lists about 740,000 clones, about an eighth seen once, with approximately 0.022% in the top ten. Their recognized antigens are unknown. Material: naive CD4+ T cells from blood. Receptor source: a man aged 18 to 30 with type 1 diabetes.

This clone was seen a handful of times. The V call is TRBV5-4, the J call TRBJ2-5; TRBD1 or TRBD2 may be the D gene (5 bases each). V was clipped by 4 bases and J by 5 bases, with 18 bases between them. Germline assignment: CDR1 SGHNT and CDR2 YYREEE (reference sequence). The CDR3 sequence is 15 residues long. CDR3 sequence (DNA): TGTGCCAGCAGCCCGGGACCGACTGGGGAGGAGACCCAGTACTTC. It is translated as CASSPGPTGEETQYF.

This clone was found a few times. The V call is TRBV5-1, the J call TRBJ1-1; D not resolved. CDR3 length: 15 amino acids. V was pared by 4 bases and J by 6 bases, with 19 bases between. Germline V gene lookup returns CDR1 SGHRS and CDR2 YFSETQ. CDR3 sequence (DNA): TGCGCCAGCAGCCGCGACTTGGGGAAGGGCCCTGAAGCTTTCTTT. Protein product: CASSRDLGKGPEAFF.

This clone was found a few times. The chain is built from TRBV10-3 and TRBJ1-2; TRBD1 is a possible D gene (5 bases). CDR1 and CDR2 (germline): ENHRY, SYGVKD. The CDR3 has 13 residues. The ends were cut back, 4 bases at V and 2 bases at J, with 8 bases in the middle. CDR3 DNA: TGTGCCATCAGTGCGGGACTGAACTATGGCTACACCTTC. This encodes CAISAGLNYGYTF.

The chain carries TRBV7-9 and TRBJ1-4; 7 nucleotides align to TRBD1. The CDR3 has 14 residues. The V gene's germline CDR1 is SEHNR and CDR2 FQNEAQ (reference sequence). V trimming: 5 bases; J trimming: 10 bases; junction bases outside the gene matches: 10. Here the CDR3 DNA reads TGTGCCAGCAGCCCGACAGGGCCCCTGGCAAAACTGTTTTTT. It yields the protein CASSPTGPLAKLFF.

A few counts support this clone. This rearrangement joins TRBV30 to TRBJ2-5, with a weak D call TRBD2 (5 bases). Germline V CDR1 and CDR2: GTSNPN, SVGIG (reference sequence). The V end lost 2 bases, the J end lost 7 bases, and 14 bases lay between the germline ends. The CDR3 totals 13 residues. The CDR3 sequence: CAWSKTTSGTQYF. The CDR3 coding sequence is TGTGCCTGGAGTAAGACTACGTCTGGGACCCAGTACTTC.

V is TRBV29-1 and J is TRBJ1-1, with D maybe TRBD1 (6 bases). Germline V CDR1 and CDR2: SQVTM, ANQGSEA. CDR3 size: 13 residues. The V gene lost 2 bases and the J gene lost 6 bases, with 13 bases spanning the gap. CDR3 nucleotide sequence: TGCAGCGTTGAAAGTCCAGGGGATGCTGAAGCTTTCTTT. Translated: CSVESPGDAEAFF.

This sequence joins TRBV7-9 and TRBJ2-3; D possibly corresponds to TRBD1 (6 bases). The V end was cut by 5 bases, the J end by 1 base, with 16 bases between. The CDR3 loop spans 16 amino acids. Germline values: CDR1 SEHNR, CDR2 FQNEAQ (reference sequence). The CDR3 reads CASSPPEYRGTDTQYF. CDR3 bases: TGTGCCAGCAGCCCGCCAGAGTACAGGGGCACAGATACGCAGTATTTT.

This rearrangement joins TRBV19 to TRBJ2-3; 7 bases align to TRBD1. CDR3 size: 13 residues. With V trimmed by 9 bases and J by 6 bases, 9 bases remained unmatched. The germline V gene has CDR1 LNHDA and CDR2 SQIVND (reference sequence). CDR3 sequence (DNA): TGTGCCAGCCGGGACAGCTATCGGGATACGCAGTATTTT. It yields the protein CASRDSYRDTQYF.